These 13 T cell receptor beta chains came from one sample sequenced in a study of T cell responses to AZD1222 COVID-19 vaccine. The repertoire was sequenced with immunoSEQ multiplex PCR; TCRdb's copy has only in-frame clones and lacks some. The sample lists approximately 150,000 clones, roughly 92% occurring once. This material consisted of peripheral blood, taken 28 days after the second AZD1222 dose. The receptors shown here come from an adult who received the AZD1222 COVID-19 vaccine.

CDR3 nucleotides: TGTGCCACTGGGCTCGGGACAGGGGTCGACACTGAAGCTTTCTTT. This encodes CATGLGTGVDTEAFF. The V gene is TRBV11-1, the J gene TRBJ1-1; 10 nucleotides agree with TRBD1. V shed 10 bases and J 3 bases; nucleotides not matched to a gene: 11. This CDR3 contains 15 residues. CDR1 is SGHAT and CDR2 is FQDESV in the germline V gene (reference sequence).

The chain couples TRBV4-2 to TRBJ1-2; D is unclear. The germline CDR1 and CDR2 sequences are LGHNA and YNFKEQ. The CDR3 is 14 amino acids. The V end was cut by 0 bases, the J end by 4 bases, with 9 bases between. This CDR3 is CASSQEERFYGYTF. DNA of the CDR3: TGTGCCAGCAGCCAAGAGGAGAGGTTCTATGGCTACACCTTC.

This sequence joins TRBV6-1 and TRBJ1-4; D gene uncertain. Between the trimmed V and J ends, which lost 2 bases and 0 bases, there was a span of 7 bases. Germline assignment: CDR1 MNHNS and CDR2 SASEGT. The CDR3 has 15 amino acids. The CDR3 spells CASSEIRPTNEKLFF. CDR3 nucleotides: TGTGCCAGCAGTGAAATCCGCCCAACTAATGAAAAACTGTTTTTT.

The chain combines TRBV6-5 with TRBJ2-1, with D unclear. CDR3 length: 14 amino acids. The V and J ends lost 7 bases and 5 bases respectively, with 15 bases between them. The germline V gene encodes CDR1 MNHEY and CDR2 SVGAGI. The CDR3: CASNFLRFDNEQFF. Here the CDR3 DNA reads TGTGCCAGCAATTTTCTCCGATTCGACAATGAGCAGTTCTTC.

The chain employs TRBV7-2 and TRBJ2-1, with D possibly being TRBD2 (6 bases). Germline V gives CDR1 SGHTA, CDR2 FQGNSA. Trimming removed 5 bases from V and 0 bases from J, with 11 bases in between. The CDR3 is made up of 15 amino acids. The CDR3 loop reads CASSLPTSSYNEQFF. CDR3 nucleotides: TGTGCCAGCAGCCTACCGACTAGCTCCTACAATGAGCAGTTCTTC.

The chain couples TRBV6-5 to TRBJ1-2; D unresolved. The V end was cut by 2 bases, the J end by 8 bases, with 12 bases between. The CDR3 totals 13 residues. Germline-derived CDR1 and CDR2 are MNHEY and SVGAGI. CDR3 loop: CASSYVEVGGYTF. The CDR3 nucleotides are TGTGCCAGCAGTTACGTCGAAGTTGGCGGCTACACCTTC.

The chain carries TRBV5-1 and TRBJ1-4, with a tentative D call TRBD1 (6 bases). CDR3 size: 15 residues. V lost 0 bases to trimming and J lost 5 bases, with 11 bases between them. Germline V gene lookup returns CDR1 SGHRS and CDR2 YFSETQ. The CDR3 reads CASSLGADRNEKLFF. CDR3 nucleotides: TGCGCCAGCAGCTTGGGGGCCGACAGGAATGAAAAACTGTTTTTT.

This chain connects TRBV4-3 to TRBJ2-2, with TRBD1 identical over 7 bases. The V and J ends lost 0 bases and 3 bases, in that order; junction bases with no gene match: 7. CDR1 is LGHNA, CDR2 YSLEER, per germline. The CDR3 covers 17 residues. CDR3 DNA sequence: TGCGCCAGCAGCCAAGACTCCACAGGGGTTGACACCGGGGAGCTGTTTTTT. Amino acids: CASSQDSTGVDTGELFF.

The V gene is TRBV9, the J gene TRBJ2-7; the match to TRBD1 covers 10 bases. The germline gives CDR1 SGDLS, CDR2 YYNGEE. CDR3 length: 15 residues. V shed 0 bases, J shed 6 bases, and the junction held 6 bases outside the gene matches. The CDR3 nucleotides are TGTGCCAGCAGCGTAGACGGGACAGGGGTGAGCGAGCAGTACTTC. It codes for CASSVDGTGVSEQYF.

The J gene is TRBJ2-5, the V gene TRBV11-3, with D maybe TRBD2 (6 bases). The CDR3 extends over 14 amino acids. Per germline, CDR1 SGHNT and CDR2 YENEEA. V was pared by 2 bases and J by 7 bases, with 14 bases between. The CDR3 coding sequence is TGTGCCAGCAGCTTATTTGGAGGGATCGGGACCCAGTACTTC. This codes for CASSLFGGIGTQYF.

In this sample, this clone turned up once. V gene TRBV3-1 (or the pseudogene TRBV3-2) combines with J gene TRBJ1-6; TRBD1 matches 9 bases. CDR1 and CDR2 from the germline V gene are LGHDT and YNNKEL (reference sequence). V lost 3 bases, J lost 9 bases, and 3 bases stayed unmatched. The CDR3 has 14 amino acids. This CDR3 is CASSQGQGASPLHF. The CDR3, as DNA: TGTGCCAGCAGCCAGGGACAGGGAGCTTCACCCCTCCACTTT.

The V gene is TRBV6-1, the J gene TRBJ1-5; the D gene is possibly TRBD1 (5 bases). The CDR3 sequence is 16 residues long. In germline, CDR1 is MNHNS, CDR2 SASEGT. V lost 3 bases to trimming and J lost 3 bases, with 15 bases between them. CDR3 sequence (DNA): TGTGCCAGCAGTGAGTCAGGGAGTATGTTCAATCAGCCCCAGCATTTT. Residues: CASSESGSMFNQPQHF.

The V call is TRBV7-9, the J call TRBJ2-4; TRBD1 might be the D (5 bases). Trimming cost V 4 bases and J 3 bases, with 19 bases left between them. CDR3 length: 17 residues. Germline values: CDR1 SEHNR, CDR2 FQNEAQ (reference sequence). The CDR3 is CASSSSGQGIDKNIQYF. The CDR3 DNA follows: TGTGCCAGCAGCTCGTCCGGCCAGGGTATTGACAAAAACATTCAGTACTTC. The whole variable domain, remainder taken from reference TRBV7-9 and TRBJ2-4, is DTGVSQNPRHKITKRGQNVTFRCDPISEHNRLYWYRQTLGQGPEFLTYFQNEAQLEKSRLLSDRFSAERPKGSFSTLEIQRTEQGDSAMYLCASSSSGQGIDKNIQYFGAGTRLSVL.